These 20 T cell receptor beta chains share one sample of origin, sequenced in a study of T cells in Graves' hyperthyroidism and ophthalmopathy. RNA transcripts were the template for amplifying TCR beta CDR3 regions. The study used the HTBI primer set for a first-round RT-PCR of the TCR CDR3. TCRdb reanalysed the multiplex PCR reads using MiXCR and keeps one entry per CDR3 protein. This table has hundreds of thousands of distinct CDR3 sequences, 18% appearing once. The specimen was blood. These receptors all stem from a woman between 45 and 65 years old with Graves' hyperthyroidism that later progressed to Graves' ophthalmopathy.

At least ten counts were recorded for this clonotype. The V call is TRBV9, the J call TRBJ2-5; D uncertain. This CDR3 contains 15 residues. Germline V lookup: CDR1 SGDLS, CDR2 YYNGEE. V gave up 0 bases and J gave up 2 bases, with 11 bases separating them. CDR3 in DNA: TGTGCCAGCAGCGTAGGAGACTGGCCGCAAGAGACCCAGTACTTC. Residues: CASSVGDWPQETQYF. Filled out from reference TRBV9 and TRBJ2-5, the complete variable domain reads DSGVTQTPKHLITATGQRVTLRCSPRSGDLSVYWYQQSLDQGLQFLIQYYNGEERAKGNILERFSAQQFPDLHSELNLSSLELGDSALYFCASSVGDWPQETQYFGPGTRLLVL.

This clonotype was observed at least ten times. The chain couples TRBV12-3 or TRBV12-4 to TRBJ1-4; a weak D match, TRBD1 (5 bases). The ends were cut back, 6 bases at V and 8 bases at J, with 19 bases in the middle. The CDR3 consists of 15 residues. This chain's CDR3 is CASRRGAALDEKLFF. CDR3 bases: TGTGCCAGCAGGAGGGGTGCAGCGTTAGACGAAAAACTGTTTTTT.

This clonotype appeared a few times. This chain connects TRBV30 to TRBJ1-5; D not certain. Deletions cut 3 bases from V and 4 bases from J, with 19 bases between. The CDR3 totals 16 residues. Per germline, CDR1 GTSNPN and CDR2 SVGIG (reference sequence). The CDR3 protein is CAWSERWGFENQPQHF. CDR3 DNA sequence: TGTGCCTGGAGCGAGAGATGGGGTTTTGAGAATCAGCCCCAGCATTTT.

This chain uses TRBV12-3 or TRBV12-4 with TRBJ2-6, with D possibly matching TRBD2 (6 bases). The CDR3 extends over 18 amino acids. V was pared by 7 bases and J by 0 bases, with 19 bases between. For the CDR3, the DNA is TGTGCCAGCACGTGGATAGGTGGCGGGATCTCTGGGGCCAACGTCCTGACTTTC. It translates to CASTWIGGGISGANVLTF.

This clonotype appeared many times. J is TRBJ2-1 and V is TRBV20-1; D is undetermined. The V gene lost 3 bases and the J gene lost 0 bases, with 9 bases spanning the gap. Germline values: CDR1 DFQATT, CDR2 SNEGSKA (reference sequence). The CDR3 is 14 amino acids. CDR3 loop: CSASGQSSYNEQFF. In DNA form, the CDR3 reads TGCAGTGCTAGTGGGCAGAGCTCCTACAATGAGCAGTTCTTC.

This clonotype has a count of ten or more. The J gene is TRBJ1-1, the V gene TRBV6-1, with D unresolved. Trimming took 1 base from V and 0 from J, leaving 3 bases between them. In germline, CDR1 is MNHNS, CDR2 SASEGT. The CDR3 totals 13 residues. The CDR3 DNA reads TGTGCCAGCAGTGAAGTAGTGAACACTGAAGCTTTCTTT. Protein: CASSEVVNTEAFF.

This clonotype was seen only a few times. The CDR3: CSASGGDGYTF. The CDR3 DNA sequence: TGCAGTGCCTCGGGAGGGGATGGCTACACCTTC. V is TRBV20-1 and J is TRBJ1-2; the D gene is possibly TRBD1 (5 bases). This CDR3 spans 11 amino acids. Germline-derived CDR1 and CDR2 are DFQATT and SNEGSKA (reference sequence). Trimming shortened V by 6 bases and J by 6 bases, and 11 bases separated the two germline ends.

The chain carries TRBV4-1 and TRBJ1-5, with D maybe TRBD1 (5 bases). The germline V gene encodes CDR1 MGHRA and CDR2 YSYEKL. The CDR3 has 15 amino acids. Trimming took 3 bases from V and 6 from J, leaving 15 bases between them. The CDR3 DNA sequence: TGCGCCAGCAGCCAGGACCGGGGGGTTGTTCAGCCCCAGCATTTT. As protein: CASSQDRGVVQPQHF.

This chain uses TRBV20-1 with TRBJ2-7; tentatively, D is TRBD2 (5 bases). CDR3 length: 14 residues. Per the germline V gene, CDR1 is DFQATT and CDR2 is SNEGSKA (reference sequence). Trimming took off 5 bases at V and 4 bases at J, with 18 bases between the two ends. This CDR3 reads CSAGPLEGAYEQYF. As DNA, the CDR3 is TGCAGTGCTGGACCCTTAGAGGGAGCGTACGAGCAGTACTTC.

The rearrangement uses TRBV29-1 and TRBJ2-3; 9 bases are shared with TRBD2. The length of the CDR3 is 13 residues. The germline CDR1 and CDR2 sequences are SQVTM and ANQGSEA. V dropped 7 bases and J dropped 5; count of bases not matched to a gene: 7. CDR3 sequence reads: CSAAPSGKDTQYF. The DNA for the CDR3 is TGCAGCGCCGCCCCTAGCGGGAAAGATACGCAGTATTTT.

This clonotype occurred many times. The chain links TRBV11-2 to TRBJ1-1; D is ambiguous. V lost 0 bases and J lost 1, with 9 bases in between. The CDR3 has 15 residues. Germline loops: CDR1 SGHAT, CDR2 FQNNGV. CDR3 nucleotide sequence: TGTGCCAGCAGCTTAGACGCGGAGGCGAACACTGAAGCTTTCTTT. The encoded protein is CASSLDAEANTEAFF.

At least ten counts were recorded for this clonotype. CDR3 bases: TGTGCCAGCAGTTTTACAGGGGGAATGCACTATGGCTACACCTTC. Amino acid sequence: CASSFTGGMHYGYTF. The gene calls are TRBV27 and TRBJ1-2; 8 bases align to TRBD1. J lost 3 bases, V lost 3 bases, and 6 bases had no gene match. The germline V gene has CDR1 MNHEY and CDR2 SMNVEV (reference sequence). The CDR3 has 15 amino acids.

This clonotype was recorded many times. This chain joins TRBV7-6 and TRBJ2-2, with D unclear. Germline V gene sequence: CDR1 SGHVS, CDR2 FNYEAQ. V was clipped by 5 bases and J by 2 bases, with 12 bases between them. This CDR3 comprises 15 residues. The DNA of the CDR3 is TGTGCCAGCAGCCCCGCCCAGGTCAACACCGGGGAGCTGTTTTTT. This gives the protein CASSPAQVNTGELFF.

This clonotype has a count of ten or more. The V and J genes are TRBV2 and TRBJ1-1; possibly TRBD1 for D (6 bases). Trimming left V 6 bases short and J 3 bases short, with 11 bases between. The CDR3 runs 13 residues. CDR1 and CDR2 from the germline V gene are SNHLY and FYNNEI. CDR3 amino acids: CASRIQGHTEAFF. DNA for the CDR3: TGTGCCAGCAGGATACAGGGTCACACTGAAGCTTTCTTT. The whole variable domain, filled in from reference TRBV2 and TRBJ1-1, reads EPEVTQTPSHQVTQMGQEVILRCVPISNHLYFYWYRQILGQKVEFLVSFYNNEISEKSEIFDDQFSVERPDGSNFTLKIRSTKLEDSAMYFCASRIQGHTEAFFGQGTRLTVV.

This clonotype was recorded a few times. The chain combines TRBV3-1 with TRBJ2-3; D not resolved. Germline V gene data show CDR1 as LGHDT and CDR2 as YNNKEL (reference sequence). The CDR3 is made up of 15 amino acids. Trimming stripped 0 bases from V and 4 bases from J, with 11 bases between. The CDR3 spells CASSQEVQGPDTQYF. The CDR3 nucleotides are TGTGCCAGCAGCCAAGAGGTTCAAGGGCCAGATACGCAGTATTTT.

The CDR3 is CASSIVAGNRKGANTEAFF. DNA for the CDR3: TGTGCCAGTAGTATAGTTGCCGGGAACCGTAAAGGCGCGAACACTGAAGCTTTCTTT. The V gene is TRBV19, the J gene TRBJ1-1; D uncertain. Germline V gene data show CDR1 as LNHDA and CDR2 as SQIVND (reference sequence). V was clipped by 1 base and J by 1 base, with 22 bases between them. This CDR3 spans 19 amino acids.

This chain joins TRBV4-1 and TRBJ1-3; no clear D. Germline V gene data show CDR1 as MGHRA and CDR2 as YSYEKL. The CDR3 covers 16 residues. V was shortened by 0 bases and J by 0 bases, with 9 bases between the two germline ends. DNA of the CDR3: TGCGCCAGCAGCCAAGATGACGGAAGCTCTGGAAACACCATATATTTT. Protein: CASSQDDGSSGNTIYF.

The rearrangement uses TRBV10-3 and TRBJ2-5; TRBD2 matches 9 bases. Germline loops: CDR1 ENHRY, CDR2 SYGVKD. This CDR3 is 17 amino acids long. V shed 2 bases and J 1 base; nucleotides not matched to a gene: 8. This CDR3 is CAISEKGGGAFQETQYF. The DNA of the CDR3 is TGTGCCATCAGTGAGAAGGGCGGGGGGGCTTTCCAAGAGACCCAGTACTTC.

At least ten counts were recorded for this clonotype. The gene calls are TRBV28 and TRBJ1-1; D call uncertain. Germline V lookup: CDR1 MDHEN, CDR2 SYDVKM. V lost 2 bases and J 4 bases, leaving 5 bases between the germline ends. The CDR3 runs 12 residues. The CDR3 region has the DNA TGTGCCAGCAGTTTAGTCCTCACTGAAGCTTTCTTT. Protein: CASSLVLTEAFF.

This clonotype was detected a few times. This rearrangement joins TRBV5-1 to TRBJ1-3, with D maybe TRBD1 (5 bases). CDR1 is SGHRS, CDR2 YFSETQ, per germline. V shed 7 bases and J shed 0 bases, with 17 bases lying between them. The CDR3 is made up of 16 amino acids. The CDR3 bases are TGCGCCAGCTGTTCATCGGGACCAAGCTCTGGAAACACCATATATTTT. Amino acids: CASCSSGPSSGNTIYF.